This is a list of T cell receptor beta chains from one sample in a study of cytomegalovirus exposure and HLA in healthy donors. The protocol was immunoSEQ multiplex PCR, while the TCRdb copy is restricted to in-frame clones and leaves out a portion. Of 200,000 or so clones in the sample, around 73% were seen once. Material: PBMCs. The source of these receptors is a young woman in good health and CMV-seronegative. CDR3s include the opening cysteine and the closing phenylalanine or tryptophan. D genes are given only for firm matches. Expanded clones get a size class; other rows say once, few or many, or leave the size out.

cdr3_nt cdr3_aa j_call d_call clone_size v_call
TGTGCCAGCAGTCGGATAGGGTGGGGAGATGGCTACACCTTC CASSRIGWGDGYTF TRBJ1-2 - - TRBV28
TGTGCCAGCAGGACCCCGACATTCACCTACGAGCAGTACTTC CASRTPTFTYEQYF TRBJ2-7 - - TRBV2
TGCAGCGTTGCGGGGGGCTCTGGGGCCAACGTCCTGACTTTC CSVAGGSGANVLTF TRBJ2-6 TRBD2 - TRBV29-1
TGCGCCAGGAAGGCCCCGACAGGGGGCCGGGGTCAGCCCCAGCATTTT CARKAPTGGRGQPQHF TRBJ1-5 TRBD1 few TRBV5-1
TGTGCCTGGAGCAAAACCCGGGACAGGGCGCCCCACCTTTATGGCTACCCCTTC CAWSKTRDRAPHLYGYPF TRBJ1-2 TRBD1 - TRBV30
TGTGCCAGCTCACCCTTCGTAGCGATCGTTAGGGCCCACGAGGACTATGGCTACACCTTC CASSPFVAIVRAHEDYGYTF TRBJ1-2 - - TRBV18
TGTGCCAGCAGCTTAGGCCCCCAGGGGCTGACGCCTGAAGCTTTCTTT CASSLGPQGLTPEAFF TRBJ1-1 - - TRBV7-2
TGTGCCAGCAGCTTAGGGGCTCTGGGTGACTATGGCTACACCTTC CASSLGALGDYGYTF TRBJ1-2 - once TRBV7-2
TGCGCCAGCAGCCCGCAGGGGGCCCCTGAAGCTTTCTTT CASSPQGAPEAFF TRBJ1-1 TRBD1 - TRBV4-1
TGTGCCAGCAGCCTTCAGGACAGGGTTCACTATGGCTACACCTTC CASSLQDRVHYGYTF TRBJ1-2 TRBD1 once TRBV4-2
TGCGCCAGCATCACCAAGACAGGGGGCTGTTCGTATGGCTACACCTTC CASITKTGGCSYGYTF TRBJ1-2 TRBD1 - TRBV23-1
TGTGCCAGCAGCGGACGGGGTCAAGTTTATAATTCACCCCTCCACTTT CASSGRGQVYNSPLHF TRBJ1-6 - once TRBV9
TGTGCCAGCAGCTTAGCCTGGGCAGGAGGCGGTCAGCCCCAGCATTTT CASSLAWAGGGQPQHF TRBJ1-5 - - TRBV7-8
TGTGCCAGCAGTGAAATGGAGGCAGATACGCAGTATTTT CASSEMEADTQYF TRBJ2-3 - few TRBV6-1
TGTGCCGGCAGTACAGGGGCCTACGAGCAGTACTTC CAGSTGAYEQYF TRBJ2-7 TRBD1 once TRBV28
TGTGCCAGCTCACCTCAGGGATACAATGAGCAGTTCTTC CASSPQGYNEQFF TRBJ2-1 - - TRBV18
TGCGCCAGCAGCCCTCTAGGTTCAAGTCTTAACACCGGGGAGCTGTTTTTT CASSPLGSSLNTGELFF TRBJ2-2 - - TRBV4-1
TGTGCCAGTAGTATCCACGGACTAGCTGAGAACACCGGGGAGCTGTTTTTT CASSIHGLAENTGELFF TRBJ2-2 TRBD2 - TRBV19
TGTGCCAGCAGTCCTGGATTAGGGGACTACGAGCAGTACTTC CASSPGLGDYEQYF TRBJ2-7 - - TRBV28
TGTGCCAGCAGCCGGCGCCCCAGGGGGCTCAACACTGAAGCTTTCTTT CASSRRPRGLNTEAFF TRBJ1-1 TRBD1 - TRBV13
TGTGCCAGCAGCTTACAGGGGGCGGGCGAGCAGTACTTC CASSLQGAGEQYF TRBJ2-7 TRBD1 - TRBV9
TGCGCCAGCAGCTTGGTAGGTAGCTACGTGAACACTGAAGCTTTCTTT CASSLVGSYVNTEAFF TRBJ1-1 - few TRBV5-1
TGTGCCAGCAGCTGGGGACAGGGTAACGAAAAACTGTTTTTT CASSWGQGNEKLFF TRBJ1-4 TRBD1 - TRBV7-9
TGTGCCAGCAGCTTAAGTAGCGGGAGCCCTGGTGAGCAGTTCTTC CASSLSSGSPGEQFF TRBJ2-1 TRBD2 - TRBV7-9
TGTGCCAGCACCGACAGGGTTACTGAAGCTTTCTTT CASTDRVTEAFF TRBJ1-1 TRBD1 - TRBV6-5
TGCGCCAGCAGCTTGGCCGGACTCACAAATCAAGAGACCCAGTACTTC CASSLAGLTNQETQYF TRBJ2-5 - - TRBV5-1
TGTGCCAGCAAGAGAGGCGATCCTTACAATGAGCAGTTCTTC CASKRGDPYNEQFF TRBJ2-1 - - TRBV2
TGTGCCAGCTCACCACCGCAGGGTTGGGGCCTTGAAGCTTTCTTT CASSPPQGWGLEAFF TRBJ1-1 - - TRBV18
TGTGCCAGCAGCTTAGGGGGCTCAAGGACTAACGAGCAGTACTTC CASSLGGSRTNEQYF TRBJ2-7 - - TRBV7-8